This T cell receptor beta chain was found in a study of blood T cell repertoires in COVID-19 (dated by TCRdb to 2020 to 2021). In terms of the full investigation: The collaborator samples originated in the United States, Italy and Spain and spanned the acute and convalescent phases of COVID-19. The prospective study material was composed of cDNA or gDNA derived from T cells, B-cell-depleted T cells, or PBMCs. Subjects who had been exposed to COVID-19, were actively infected with it, or had recovered from it provided the deeply sampled blood TCRbeta repertoires that made up the dataset. The repertoires were made available in a free public database intended to serve as a resource for research on the immune response to SARS-CoV-2. The samples were drawn from the first 160 participants of the ongoing ImmuneRACE study and from 950 to 1,500 subjects provided by 6 global collaborators. The sample metadata nearly always contained a de-identified subject ID, COVID-19 status, age in years and sex. Where available, HLA class I and class II types were obtained from metadata supplied by the sample provider rather than from assay-based typing.

Broad study findings and their caveats: The amount of clinical and demographic metadata varied by source and participant and was provided uncurated.

Enrolling through a virtual design, the prospective study's participants ranged in age from roughly 18 to 89 years and lived across about two dozen United States geographic areas. In the prospective study, participants were assigned to cohorts based on the clinical history participants reported in a screening survey and a study questionnaire. In the prospective study, whole blood, serum and a nasopharyngeal or oropharyngeal swab were collected from each participant by mobile phlebotomists. Participants in the prospective study had the option to provide additional blood draws and questionnaires over an approximately 2-month period. Prospective study blood samples were shipped either frozen or at room temperature before DNA extraction. This clone has a handful of counts. Its antigen is not yet known. Within one base of it there is no much larger clone, and no base qualities were kept. Per the germline V gene, SGDLS is the CDR1 and YYNGEE is the CDR2. V and J are trimmed by 3 bases and 8 bases, and the gene matches miss 6 bases of the junction. Inclusive of the bounding cysteine and phenylalanine, the CDR3 is 14 residues long. The kept DNA is CDR3 alone, 42 bases in frame from the first base.

The immunoSEQ Assay, a bias-controlled multiplex PCR, was used to amplify TCRbeta CDR3 regions from genomic DNA. The original pipeline was this. Within the assay, amplification of reference gene primers was used to estimate how many nucleated cells each sample contained. To quantify the absolute abundance of each unique TCRbeta CDR3 rearrangement, sequence reads were collapsed and filtered. Productive Simpson clonality was computed per sample as the square root of Simpson's diversity index over productive rearrangements. The clones in this table, taken by TCRdb from immuneACCESS, are in-frame only. Not every clone is retained; where verified, under half of the shortfall comes from an unresolved V gene, and the cause of the rest is unknown. For V, J and clone size, that table is used; D and trimming come from the DNA. This sample is represented by about 200,000 clones; roughly 86% of them were singletons. The ten largest account for around 6% of the sample.

This clonotype was sampled from a man in his forties or fifties with acute COVID-19. This sequence uses TRBV9 and TRBJ1-4; TRBD1 agrees with 8 junctional bases. Specimen: PBMCs or T cells enriched from blood (not recorded which). Here the CDR3 is given as CASSAGQGREKLFF. At the DNA level, the sequence is TGTGCCAGCAGCGCCGGACAGGGCAGGGAAAAACTGTTTTTT.